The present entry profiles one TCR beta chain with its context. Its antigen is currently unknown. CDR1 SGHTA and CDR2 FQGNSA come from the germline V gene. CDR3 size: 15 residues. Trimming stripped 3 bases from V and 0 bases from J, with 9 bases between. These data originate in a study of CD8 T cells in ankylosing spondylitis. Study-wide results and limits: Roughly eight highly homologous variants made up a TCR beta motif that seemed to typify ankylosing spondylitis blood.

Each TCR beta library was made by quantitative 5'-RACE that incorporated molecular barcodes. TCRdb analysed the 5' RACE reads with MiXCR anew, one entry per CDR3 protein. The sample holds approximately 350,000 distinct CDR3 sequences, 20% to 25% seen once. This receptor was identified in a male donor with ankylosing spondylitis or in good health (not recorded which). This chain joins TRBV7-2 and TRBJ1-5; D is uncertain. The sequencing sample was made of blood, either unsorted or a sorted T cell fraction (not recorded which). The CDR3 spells CASSFGRYSNQPQHF. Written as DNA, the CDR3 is TGTGCCAGCAGCTTCGGACGGTATAGCAATCAGCCCCAGCATTTT.